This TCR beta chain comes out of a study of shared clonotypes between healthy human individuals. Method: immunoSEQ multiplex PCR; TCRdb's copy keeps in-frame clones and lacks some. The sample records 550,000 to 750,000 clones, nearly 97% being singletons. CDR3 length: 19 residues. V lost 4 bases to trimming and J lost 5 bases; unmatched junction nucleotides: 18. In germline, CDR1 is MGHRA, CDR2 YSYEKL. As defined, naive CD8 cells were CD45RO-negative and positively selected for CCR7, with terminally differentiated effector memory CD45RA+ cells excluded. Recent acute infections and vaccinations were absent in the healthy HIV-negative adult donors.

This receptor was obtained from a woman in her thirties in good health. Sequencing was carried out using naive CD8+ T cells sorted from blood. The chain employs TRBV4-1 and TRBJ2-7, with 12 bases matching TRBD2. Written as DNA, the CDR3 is TGCGCCAGCAGCCTCCGACTAGCGGGAGAGCCAATTTTTCTCAACGAGCAGTACTTC. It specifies CASSLRLAGEPIFLNEQYF.